The 6 T cell receptor beta chains in this list originate from one sample, sequenced in a study of blood T cells in healthy people across ages. Primers used in a second PCR of roughly 7 to 12 cycles were a sample-barcoded 5' primer and a J-beta primer mix. TCRdb re-called the 5' RACE reads with MiXCR, one entry per CDR3 protein. The repertoire holds 1.5 million to 2 million distinct CDR3 sequences, 28% seen once, with 7.7% in the top ten. What was sequenced was blood. The receptor source for this set is a woman aged 25 to 39 in good health.

Ten or more counts support this clonotype. This chain connects TRBV5-1 to TRBJ2-7; D is uncertain. V was cut by 4 bases and J by 5 bases, with 16 bases left in between. Germline CDR1 reads SGHRS; CDR2 reads YFSETQ. The CDR3 consists of 14 residues. The CDR3 reads CASSLGGFPNEQYF. CDR3 coding DNA: TGCGCCAGCAGCCTAGGTGGCTTTCCAAACGAGCAGTACTTC. The full variable domain, with the rest looked up from reference TRBV5-1 and TRBJ2-7, is KAGVTQTPRYLIKTRGQQVTLSCSPISGHRSVSWYQQTPGQGLQFLFEYFSETQRNKGNFPGRFSGRQFSNSRSEMNVSTLELGDSALYLCASSLGGFPNEQYFGPGTRLTVT.

This clonotype occurred many times. The chain joins TRBV24-1 to TRBJ2-5; D unclear. CDR3 length equals 12 residues. V was cut by 3 bases and J by 7 bases, with 8 bases left in between. In germline, CDR1 is KGHDR, CDR2 SFDVKD. The CDR3 region is CATSDNSWTQYF. Here the CDR3 DNA reads TGTGCCACCAGTGATAATTCCTGGACCCAGTACTTC.

Regarding this clonotype: A read error is possible here, since a much larger clone lies one base away. The gene calls are TRBV3-1 and TRBJ2-4, with 7 bases lining up with TRBD1. The CDR3 contains 14 residues. Looked up from germline, CDR1 is LGHDT and CDR2 is YNNKEL (reference sequence). Trimming removed 0 bases from V and 16 bases from J; junction bases left unmatched: 12. The CDR3 loop is CASSQEGQTYEHYF. The CDR3 bases are TGTGCCAGCAGCCAAGAGGGACAGACCTACGAGCACTACTTC.

As concerns this clonotype: An end of the junction differs from the germline gene, which may be a read error. The rearrangement links TRBV18 to TRBJ2-1; 7 positions match TRBD1. In germline, CDR1 is KGHSH, CDR2 LQKENI. This CDR3 has 18 amino acids. The CDR3 sequence: CASSPRQVFDRVSNGQFF. The CDR3 DNA sequence: TGTGCCAGCTCACCGAGGCAGGTGTTTGACAGGGTATCCAATGGGCAGTTCTTC.

This clonotype was observed many times. This rearrangement joins TRBV7-2 to TRBJ2-7; D might be TRBD1 (6 bases). V was cut by 3 bases and J by 3 bases, with 12 bases left in between. The CDR3 runs 14 residues. Germline CDR1 SGHTA, CDR2 FQGNSA. The CDR3 sequence is CASSFRDTNYEQYF. The CDR3 DNA is TGTGCCAGCAGCTTCCGGGACACCAACTACGAGCAGTACTTC.

This clonotype was seen at least ten times. DNA for the CDR3: TGCAGTGCTAGAGCTATACAGGTTCAGGCGACTGAGCAGTTCTTC. Protein: CSARAIQVQATEQFF. This chain joins TRBV20-1 and TRBJ2-1; maybe TRBD1 (5 bases). The V gene lost 1 base and the J gene lost 9 bases, with 19 bases spanning the gap. Germline loops: CDR1 DFQATT, CDR2 SNEGSKA (reference sequence). This CDR3 is built from 15 residues.